The rows below give T cell receptor beta chains drawn from one sample of a study of human T cells and chemical hapten exposure. TCRdb ran MiXCR on the RACE reads and lists one entry per CDR3 protein. Counted here are roughly 80,000 distinct CDR3 sequences, about 10% occurring once; the ten biggest clones make up roughly 4.2%. Source: whole blood, taken in connection with sensitization to the hapten diphenylcyclopropenone (DPC). Receptor source: a woman in her 50s with alopecia areata. Some clones in this sample may be carry-over from other donors' samples. The CDR3 runs from the conserved cysteine through the conserved F or W. D genes are given only for firm matches.

CDR3 protein: CASSLTQARSDTQYF
V gene: TRBV3-1
D gene: .
J gene: TRBJ2-3

CDR3 protein: CASSQEGGWDRSNQPQHF
V gene: TRBV3-1
D gene: TRBD1
J gene: TRBJ1-5

CDR3 protein: CASTSGPGLSGTEAFF
V gene: TRBV12-3/TRBV12-4
D gene: .
J gene: TRBJ1-1

CDR3 protein: CASSPEQGGNQPQHF
V gene: TRBV18
D gene: .
J gene: TRBJ1-5

CDR3 protein: CSARDRQGGGLEKLFF
V gene: TRBV20-1
D gene: TRBD1
J gene: TRBJ1-4

CDR3 protein: CASSVDAGGNIQYF
V gene: TRBV7-8
D gene: .
J gene: TRBJ2-4

CDR3 protein: CSVEADRGYEQYF
V gene: TRBV29-1
D gene: TRBD1
J gene: TRBJ2-7

CDR3 protein: CATSDFDLGSYEQHF
V gene: TRBV24-1
D gene: .
J gene: TRBJ2-7

CDR3 protein: CASSLEQDYNSPLHF
V gene: TRBV7-2
D gene: .
J gene: TRBJ1-6

CDR3 protein: CASGFIAGAGTGELFF
V gene: TRBV12-5
D gene: TRBD2
J gene: TRBJ2-2

CDR3 protein: CASSPGQGAVVGANVLTF
V gene: TRBV7-8
D gene: TRBD1
J gene: TRBJ2-6

CDR3 protein: CASSLEAELAHEQYF
V gene: TRBV28
D gene: .
J gene: TRBJ2-7

CDR3 protein: CASRGRGGRTDTQYF
V gene: TRBV7-8
D gene: TRBD2
J gene: TRBJ2-3

CDR3 protein: CATSDLQGGSYSNQPQHF
V gene: TRBV24-1
D gene: .
J gene: TRBJ1-5

CDR3 protein: CASSSLAGVNEQFF
V gene: TRBV28
D gene: TRBD2
J gene: TRBJ2-1

CDR3 protein: CSVISGEISTDTQYF
V gene: TRBV29-1
D gene: TRBD2
J gene: TRBJ2-3

CDR3 protein: CASSQVPGPAILRGTEAFF
V gene: TRBV3-1
D gene: .
J gene: TRBJ1-1

CDR3 protein: CASSSRTGWYEQYF
V gene: TRBV7-9
D gene: TRBD1
J gene: TRBJ2-7

CDR3 protein: CASTSDRKPQHF
V gene: TRBV19
D gene: .
J gene: TRBJ1-5

CDR3 protein: CASSFLIQQAFSGNTIYF
V gene: TRBV12-3/TRBV12-4
D gene: .
J gene: TRBJ1-3

CDR3 protein: CASTRGASRSTDTQYF
V gene: TRBV7-8
D gene: TRBD2
J gene: TRBJ2-3

CDR3 protein: CASSTGTGTSKGVAFF
V gene: TRBV12-3/TRBV12-4
D gene: TRBD1
J gene: TRBJ1-1

CDR3 protein: CSVAGTGVDTQYF
V gene: TRBV29-1
D gene: TRBD1
J gene: TRBJ2-3

CDR3 protein: CASSFSSGSRTGELFF
V gene: TRBV5-1
D gene: TRBD2
J gene: TRBJ2-2

CDR3 protein: CASGTVTSYEQYF
V gene: TRBV2
D gene: TRBD1
J gene: TRBJ2-7

CDR3 protein: CASSLDRVASDGYTF
V gene: TRBV7-3
D gene: TRBD1
J gene: TRBJ1-2

CDR3 protein: CSVIGQVLSMNTEAFF
V gene: TRBV29-1
D gene: TRBD1
J gene: TRBJ1-1

CDR3 protein: CASSQYSDYYNEQFF
V gene: TRBV14
D gene: .
J gene: TRBJ2-1

CDR3 protein: CAWSVGYKQFF
V gene: TRBV30
D gene: .
J gene: TRBJ2-1

CDR3 protein: CASSPNRAAEAFF
V gene: TRBV7-6
D gene: .
J gene: TRBJ1-1

CDR3 protein: CSASGLSSYNEQFF
V gene: TRBV20-1
D gene: .
J gene: TRBJ2-1

CDR3 protein: CASSAGRWTGELFF
V gene: TRBV6-1
D gene: TRBD2
J gene: TRBJ2-2

CDR3 protein: CASSPSGWTEAFF
V gene: TRBV3-1
D gene: .
J gene: TRBJ1-1

CDR3 protein: CASSQSLAGVQDTQYF
V gene: TRBV4-2
D gene: TRBD2
J gene: TRBJ2-3

CDR3 protein: CAWSAGVEAQHF
V gene: TRBV30
D gene: .
J gene: TRBJ1-5

CDR3 protein: CASSRGPGPNTEAFF
V gene: TRBV5-5
D gene: .
J gene: TRBJ1-1

CDR3 protein: CSAQPDGSGPQGETQYF
V gene: TRBV29-1
D gene: TRBD2
J gene: TRBJ2-5

CDR3 protein: CSAWTSGSQPQHF
V gene: TRBV20-1
D gene: .
J gene: TRBJ1-5

CDR3 protein: CASSSHSRGFAGDTQYF
V gene: TRBV12-3/TRBV12-4
D gene: TRBD1
J gene: TRBJ2-3

CDR3 protein: CSVGLTPNYGYTF
V gene: TRBV29-1
D gene: .
J gene: TRBJ1-2

CDR3 protein: CASSQARPSGGGDTQYF
V gene: TRBV5-4
D gene: .
J gene: TRBJ2-3

CDR3 protein: CASSIDRGGGNRRTDTQYF
V gene: TRBV19
D gene: TRBD2
J gene: TRBJ2-3

CDR3 protein: CASSTPGLGSTGELFF
V gene: TRBV11-2
D gene: TRBD2
J gene: TRBJ2-2

CDR3 protein: CSVDTGRTDKSRVAQFF
V gene: TRBV29-1
D gene: .
J gene: TRBJ2-1

CDR3 protein: CASSGDRSSYNEQFF
V gene: TRBV7-2
D gene: TRBD1
J gene: TRBJ2-1

CDR3 protein: CASRGQGAFYEQYF
V gene: TRBV12-3/TRBV12-4
D gene: TRBD1
J gene: TRBJ2-7

CDR3 protein: CASSLSSRGGYGYTF
V gene: TRBV12-3/TRBV12-4
D gene: .
J gene: TRBJ1-2

CDR3 protein: CASSLTTTVNSPLHF
V gene: TRBV12-3/TRBV12-4
D gene: .
J gene: TRBJ1-6

CDR3 protein: CASSPAGRGTEAFF
V gene: TRBV18
D gene: .
J gene: TRBJ1-1